One sample yielded the 21 T cell receptor beta chains listed below, sequenced in a study of a mutant IDH1 vaccine in newly diagnosed glioma. The antigens of these receptors remain unknown. Clones were sequenced by immunoSEQ multiplex PCR, and TCRdb holds only the in-frame ones, with some missing. The table records tens of thousands of clones, roughly 84% of them present only once. The time point: week 23, last vaccination. Vaccine doses each comprised 300 ug of mutant IDH1 20-mer peptide, with topical imiquimod. This specimen was PBMCs, taken from a glioma patient whose treatment included an IDH1 peptide vaccine. The receptors shown here come from a man between 18 and 29 years old with glioma.

The chain is built from TRBV6-4 and TRBJ2-1; TRBD1 is a possible D gene (5 bases). V shed 2 bases and J shed 6 bases, with 8 bases lying between them. This CDR3 has 13 residues. In germline, CDR1 is MRHNA, CDR2 SNTAGT. The CDR3: CASSDQGGNEQFF. DNA of the CDR3: TGTGCCAGCAGTGACCAGGGCGGCAATGAGCAGTTCTTC.

The chain joins TRBV7-9 to TRBJ1-2; no clear D. The CDR3 is made up of 15 amino acids. Trimming took 5 bases from V and 3 from J, leaving 16 bases between them. The V gene's germline CDR1 is SEHNR and CDR2 FQNEAQ (reference sequence). The CDR3 loop is CASSPRRGTHYGYTF. As DNA, the CDR3 is TGTGCCAGCAGCCCGCGCCGGGGAACCCACTATGGCTACACCTTC.

V usage is TRBV29-1 and J usage is TRBJ1-1, with a tentative D call TRBD1 (6 bases). The CDR3 has 13 residues. V was shortened by 7 bases and J by 6 bases, with 18 bases between the two germline ends. Germline V gene data show CDR1 as SQVTM and CDR2 as ANQGSEA. The CDR3 region has the DNA TGCAGCGGAGTAAGGGGGGGGACCCCTGAAGCTTTCTTT. Its protein product is CSGVRGGTPEAFF. The full variable domain, in which reference TRBV29-1 and TRBJ1-1 provide the parts outside the CDR3, is SAVISQKPSRDICQRGTSLTIQCQVDSQVTMMFWYRQQPGQSLTLIATANQGSEATYESGFVIDKFPISRPNLTFSTLTVSNMSPEDSSIYLCSGVRGGTPEAFFGQGTRLTVV.

This chain joins TRBV10-2 and TRBJ1-1; D is unclear. The CDR3 runs to 15 residues. V was clipped by 4 bases and J by 4 bases, with 16 bases between them. CDR1 and CDR2 from the germline V gene are WSHSY and SAAADI. Here the CDR3 reads CASSVVLTRSTEAFF. In DNA form, the CDR3 reads TGCGCCAGCAGTGTCGTCCTGACCCGGAGCACTGAAGCTTTCTTT.

The chain links TRBV30 to TRBJ2-1; D ambiguous. Germline assignment: CDR1 GTSNPN and CDR2 SVGIG (reference sequence). This CDR3 contains 11 residues. Trimming took 1 base from V and 4 from J, leaving 2 bases between them. The DNA of the CDR3 is TGTGCCTGGAGTGAATACAATGAGCAGTTCTTC. This translates into CAWSEYNEQFF.

The rearrangement links TRBV5-5 to TRBJ1-6; D remains unclear. V lost 0 bases, J lost 0 bases, and 13 bases lay in between. This CDR3 spans 18 amino acids. Germline V lookup: CDR1 SGHKS, CDR2 YYEKEE (reference sequence). CDR3 DNA sequence: TGTGCCAGCAGCTTGGTAGTGGGTTTGAGCTCCTATAATTCACCCCTCCACTTT. Translating it yields CASSLVVGLSSYNSPLHF.

The J gene is TRBJ2-4, the V gene TRBV7-9; 11 bases match TRBD2. Germline V lookup: CDR1 SEHNR, CDR2 FQNEAQ (reference sequence). Germline trimming cut 4 bases from V and 16 bases from J; bases unmatched to any gene: 3. There are 11 residues in the CDR3. CDR3 nucleotides: TGTGCCAGCAGCTCCACTAGCGGGAGTTACTTC. Encoded protein: CASSSTSGSYF.

The chain links TRBV25-1 to TRBJ2-1, with 7 positions matching TRBD2. Per the germline V gene, CDR1 is MGHDK and CDR2 is SYGVNS. This CDR3 has 16 residues. V was pared by 7 bases and J by 3 bases, with 12 bases of the junction left unmatched. CDR3 sequence (DNA): TGTGCCAGCAAGAGTATTGGGACTACTCTCTACAATGAGCAGTTCTTC. It is translated as CASKSIGTTLYNEQFF.

This chain uses TRBV7-9 with TRBJ1-2, with D unresolved. Germline values: CDR1 SEHNR, CDR2 FQNEAQ (reference sequence). Deletions cut 8 bases from V and 2 bases from J, with 15 bases between. The CDR3 contains 14 residues. The CDR3 spells CASVSSGRNYGYTF. The CDR3 coding sequence is TGTGCCAGCGTATCATCCGGGAGAAACTATGGCTACACCTTC. Filled out from reference TRBV7-9 and TRBJ1-2, the complete variable domain reads DTGVSQNPRHKITKRGQNVTFRCDPISEHNRLYWYRQTLGQGPEFLTYFQNEAQLEKSRLLSDRFSAERPKGSFSTLEIQRTEQGDSAMYLCASVSSGRNYGYTFGSGTRLTVV.

V is TRBV15 and J is TRBJ1-2; D call uncertain. V gave up 3 bases and J gave up 4 bases, with 18 bases separating them. Germline CDR1 and CDR2: LNHNV and YYDKDF (reference sequence). This CDR3 has 16 residues. The CDR3 protein is CATSSIGRRDSYGYTF. Written as DNA, the CDR3 is TGTGCCACCAGCAGTATTGGACGAAGAGATTCCTATGGCTACACCTTC. Filled out from reference TRBV15 and TRBJ1-2, the complete variable domain reads DAMVIQNPRYQVTQFGKPVTLSCSQTLNHNVMYWYQQKSSQAPKLLFHYYDKDFNNEADTPDNFQSRRPNTSFCFLDIRSPGLGDTAMYLCATSSIGRRDSYGYTFGSGTRLTVV.

The CDR3 region is CASSPLRAYEQYF. DNA of the CDR3: TGTGCCAGCTCACCACTACGCGCCTACGAGCAGTACTTC. This chain connects TRBV18 to TRBJ2-7; D call uncertain. In germline, CDR1 is KGHSH, CDR2 LQKENI. The CDR3 contains 13 residues. V was pared by 1 base and J by 2 bases, with 6 bases between.

The chain uses TRBV28 and TRBJ1-1; D call uncertain. CDR3 length: 12 residues. Germline-derived CDR1 and CDR2 are MDHEN and SYDVKM. V lost 1 base and J 3 bases, leaving 3 bases between the germline ends. The CDR3 DNA follows: TGTGCCAGCAGTTTATATTACACTGAAGCTTTCTTT. Its translation is CASSLYYTEAFF.

Here the CDR3 reads CASTPRTGGPYNEQFF. DNA for the CDR3: TGTGCCAGCACACCTCGGACAGGGGGCCCCTACAATGAGCAGTTCTTC. The chain joins TRBV14 to TRBJ2-1, with 11 nucleotides matching TRBD1. The V gene end was trimmed by 7 bases and the J gene end by 2 bases; junction bases not matched to a gene: 7. The CDR3 is made up of 16 amino acids. Per the germline V gene, CDR1 is SGHDN and CDR2 is FVKESK.

This clone showed up just a few times. The chain couples TRBV7-2 to TRBJ1-5; D is uncertain. Per germline, CDR1 SGHTA and CDR2 FQGNSA. The CDR3 sequence is 13 residues long. Trimming took 4 bases from V and 2 from J, leaving 6 bases between them. The chain's CDR3 is CASSYSGNQPQHF. The CDR3 DNA sequence: TGTGCCAGCAGCTATAGTGGCAATCAGCCCCAGCATTTT.

This clone was seen a single time. This rearrangement joins TRBV5-8 to TRBJ1-5; D gene uncertain. V shed 0 bases and J shed 1 base, with 8 bases lying between them. The CDR3 runs to 15 residues. Germline CDR1 is SGHTS and CDR2 is YDEGEE. CDR3 residues: CASSLAGRSNQPQHF. In DNA form, the CDR3 reads TGTGCCAGCAGCTTGGCCGGAAGGAGCAATCAGCCCCAGCATTTT.

The chain is built from TRBV29-1 and TRBJ1-2; the D is unclear. Trimming shortened V by 1 base and J by 5 bases, and 23 bases separated the two germline ends. Germline CDR1 reads SQVTM; CDR2 reads ANQGSEA. This CDR3 has 17 amino acids. CDR3 protein: CSVEAVLGGTGDYGYTF. CDR3 nucleotides: TGCAGCGTTGAAGCGGTCCTCGGCGGTACCGGGGATTATGGCTACACCTTC.

J is TRBJ2-5 and V is TRBV5-6; tentative D call: TRBD2 (5 bases). The CDR3 consists of 14 residues. In germline, CDR1 is SGHDT, CDR2 YYEEEE. The ends were cut back, 4 bases at V and 3 bases at J, with 13 bases in the middle. The CDR3, as DNA: TGTGCCAGCAGCCTAGCCGGGAATAAAGAGACCCAGTACTTC. Encoded protein: CASSLAGNKETQYF.

The CDR3 nucleotides are TGTGCCAGCACCCCGACAGGAGTAGTCGGAAAACTGTTTTTT. Amino acids: CASTPTGVVGKLFF. V gene TRBV2 combines with J gene TRBJ1-4; a weak D match, TRBD1 (6 bases). The germline V gene has CDR1 SNHLY and CDR2 FYNNEI. CDR3 size: 14 residues. With 7 bases removed from V and 10 bases from J, the gap between germline ends came to 19 bases.

Remarks on this clone: At one boundary the junction diverges from the germline segment, which might be a read error. This rearrangement joins TRBV7-7 to TRBJ2-5, with D perhaps TRBD2 (6 bases). The CDR3 has 15 amino acids. Germline lookup yields CDR1 SSHAT and CDR2 FNYEAQ (reference sequence). Here the CDR3 reads CASSLAGEGGETQYF. The CDR3 nucleotides are TGTGCTAGCAGCTTAGCAGGAGAGGGAGGAGAGACCCAGTACTTC.

The chain carries TRBV9 and TRBJ1-1; D remains ambiguous. CDR3 size: 15 residues. The V end was cut by 3 bases, the J end by 0 bases, with 12 bases between. CDR1 and CDR2 (germline): SGDLS, YYNGEE. CDR3 bases: TGTGCCAGCAGCGCCCTTGGGTCAGTGAACACTGAAGCTTTCTTT. Residues: CASSALGSVNTEAFF.

This chain connects TRBV6-1 to TRBJ2-7, with D possibly called TRBD1 or TRBD2 (5 bases each). Per the germline V gene, CDR1 is MNHNS and CDR2 is SASEGT. V lost 0 bases to trimming and J lost 5 bases, with 11 bases between them. The CDR3 has 14 residues. The CDR3, as DNA: TGTGCCAGCAGTGAAGCTGGGGGAGAGGACGAGCAGTACTTC. It specifies CASSEAGGEDEQYF.